A single sample gave rise to the 19 T cell receptor beta chains below, sequenced in a study of Ad26.COV2.S vaccination and SARS-CoV-2 variants. Regarding treatment: 15 to 20 received Ad26.COV2.S at low or high dose, single or two shots; 5 received placebo; per-sample allocation not given. Repertoires come from day 63 after the first vaccine or placebo injection. The table came from immunoSEQ multiplex PCR; TCRdb's copy has only in-frame clones and leaves some out. The sample has about 350,000 clones, 88% seen once. Source: peripheral blood, taken in a trial of Ad26.COV2.S vaccine versus placebo. The receptors here all came from a person between 18 and 65 years old who received the Ad26.COV2.S COVID-19 vaccine or a placebo.

The rearrangement uses TRBV9 and TRBJ2-7, with 9 bases aligning to TRBD1. Germline V CDR1 and CDR2: SGDLS, YYNGEE. The junction had 2 bases not matched to a gene; V was cut back by 3 bases and J by 1 base. The CDR3 has 14 residues. The CDR3 loop is CASSDDRGSYEQYF. The CDR3 DNA sequence: TGTGCCAGCAGCGATGACAGGGGGTCCTACGAGCAGTACTTC.

The chain combines TRBV5-8 with TRBJ1-1; D perhaps matches TRBD1 (6 bases). The CDR3 consists of 13 residues. Germline CDR1 SGHTS, CDR2 YDEGEE. V gave up 3 bases and J gave up 1 base, with 7 bases separating them. For the CDR3, the DNA is TGTGCCAGCAGCTGGGACAAGAACACTGAAGCTTTCTTT. Residues: CASSWDKNTEAFF.

The V call is TRBV12-3 or TRBV12-4, the J call TRBJ1-2; weak D call: TRBD1 (6 bases). V lost 5 bases and J lost 2, with 6 bases in between. This CDR3 has 12 amino acids. CDR3: CASSTGNYGYTF. The CDR3 DNA reads TGTGCCAGCAGTACAGGGAACTATGGCTACACCTTC.

CDR3 loop: CSVEENFKNTGELFF. CDR3 nucleotides: TGCAGCGTTGAAGAGAATTTCAAGAACACCGGGGAGCTGTTTTTT. The J gene is TRBJ2-2, the V gene TRBV29-1; D gene uncertain. The V and J ends lost 0 bases and 1 base respectively, with 9 bases between them. Germline V lookup: CDR1 SQVTM, CDR2 ANQGSEA. This CDR3 has 15 amino acids.

The rearrangement uses TRBV7-3 and TRBJ2-5; D is unresolved. V shed 5 bases and J shed 5 bases, with 9 bases lying between them. This CDR3 has 12 amino acids. In germline, CDR1 is SGHTA, CDR2 FQGTGA. The CDR3 nucleotides are TGTGCCAGCAGCCCTCGTCGGGAGACCCAGTACTTC. Protein product: CASSPRRETQYF. Full variable domain (missing parts from reference TRBV7-3 and TRBJ2-5): GAGVSQTPSNKVTEKGKYVELRCDPISGHTALYWYRQSLGQGPEFLIYFQGTGAADDSGLPNDRFFAVRPEGSVSTLKIQRTERGDSAVYLCASSPRRETQYFGPGTRLLVL.

The chain's CDR3 is CASSYSDRGNYGYTF. CDR3 nucleotides: TGTGCCAGCAGTTATTCCGACAGGGGGAACTATGGCTACACCTTC. This chain links TRBV6-5 with TRBJ1-2, with TRBD1 identical over 9 bases. Losses at the gene ends were 3 bases for V and 2 bases for J; bases not matched to a gene: 4. The CDR3 length is 15 residues. Per germline, CDR1 MNHEY and CDR2 SVGAGI.

This clone was observed a few times. The rearrangement uses TRBV19 and TRBJ1-2; 8 bases agree with TRBD1. The CDR3 has 15 residues. V was pared by 7 bases and J by 7 bases, with 14 bases of the junction left unmatched. Germline V gene data show CDR1 as LNHDA and CDR2 as SQIVND (reference sequence). DNA of the CDR3: TGTGCCAGTAACCCCCGGGACAGGTCTTTTGGTGGCTACACCTTC. This gives the protein CASNPRDRSFGGYTF.

The chain uses TRBV6-2 or TRBV6-3 and TRBJ1-2; a possible D gene is TRBD1 (5 bases). The germline CDR1 and CDR2 sequences are MNHEY and SVGEGT. This CDR3 region has 14 residues. Between the trimmed V and J ends, which lost 0 bases and 2 bases, there was a span of 7 bases. CDR3 nucleotide sequence: TGTGCCAGCAGTTACTCACAGGAAAACTATGGCTACACCTTC. Translated: CASSYSQENYGYTF.

V is TRBV3-1 (or the pseudogene TRBV3-2) and J is TRBJ2-6; D may be TRBD1 or TRBD2 (7 bases each). Germline lookup yields CDR1 LGHDT and CDR2 YNNKEL (reference sequence). The CDR3 runs to 16 residues. V gave up 4 bases and J gave up 2 bases, with 12 bases separating them. Here the CDR3 reads CASSPQGGAGANVLTF. The CDR3 DNA sequence: TGTGCCAGCAGCCCCCAGGGGGGGGCTGGGGCCAACGTCCTGACTTTC.

The chain uses TRBV5-1 and TRBJ2-3; 8 nucleotides match TRBD1. This CDR3 is built from 14 residues. CDR1 is SGHRS, CDR2 YFSETQ, per germline. V lost 5 bases to trimming and J lost 4 bases; unmatched junction nucleotides: 6. The CDR3, as DNA: TGCGCCAGCAGTACGGGGACAGGCGCAGATACGCAGTATTTT. Translated: CASSTGTGADTQYF.

The CDR3 DNA reads as TGTGCCAGCAGCCCCGGGAGCGCCGGAAAAGCAGATACGCAGTATTTT. This translates into CASSPGSAGKADTQYF. The chain carries TRBV7-3 and TRBJ2-3, with D possibly matching TRBD2 (6 bases). The CDR3 consists of 16 residues. CDR1 SGHTA and CDR2 FQGTGA come from the germline V gene. The germline V and J ends were trimmed by 5 bases and 4 bases, with 19 bases remaining between them. The entire variable domain, with the rest obtained from reference TRBV7-3 and TRBJ2-3, is as follows: GAGVSQTPSNKVTEKGKYVELRCDPISGHTALYWYRQSLGQGPEFLIYFQGTGAADDSGLPNDRFFAVRPEGSVSTLKIQRTERGDSAVYLCASSPGSAGKADTQYFGPGTRLTVL.

The rearrangement uses TRBV6-6 and TRBJ2-5; the match to TRBD1 covers 7 bases. There are 16 residues in the CDR3. The germline V gene has CDR1 MNHNY and CDR2 SVGAGI (reference sequence). V dropped 2 bases and J dropped 2; count of bases not matched to a gene: 8. The CDR3 nucleotides are TGTGCCAGCAGTTACCTGTCCGGGACAGATCAAGAGACCCAGTACTTC. Translated: CASSYLSGTDQETQYF.

V is TRBV30 and J is TRBJ2-4; D may be TRBD1 or TRBD2 (5 bases each). This CDR3 contains 14 residues. Germline loops: CDR1 GTSNPN, CDR2 SVGIG (reference sequence). The V end lost 0 bases, the J end lost 3 bases, and 9 bases lay between the germline ends. The CDR3, as DNA: TGTGCCTGGAGTGTAGCTGGGGGCAAAAACATTCAGTACTTC. This codes for CAWSVAGGKNIQYF.

The V call is TRBV6-5, the J call TRBJ2-3; D possibly corresponds to TRBD1 (5 bases). V lost 6 bases, J lost 2 bases, and 12 bases lay in between. The CDR3 sequence is 14 residues long. Germline V gives CDR1 MNHEY, CDR2 SVGAGI. The CDR3 DNA reads as TGTGCCAGCAGAAGGGGCGGATACACAGATACGCAGTATTTT. It specifies CASRRGGYTDTQYF.

The genes are TRBV7-9 and TRBJ1-2; 10 nucleotides match TRBD1. The length of the CDR3 is 17 residues. Germline trimming cut 0 bases from V and 6 bases from J; bases unmatched to any gene: 10. Germline CDR1 reads SEHNR; CDR2 reads FQNEAQ (reference sequence). The DNA of the CDR3 is TGTGCCAGCAGCTTAGCGGTGGGGGGACAGGGGAACCATGGCTACACCTTC. Protein: CASSLAVGGQGNHGYTF.

The rearrangement uses TRBV6-5 and TRBJ2-5; 8 bases are shared with TRBD1. CDR1 MNHEY and CDR2 SVGAGI come from the germline V gene. J was trimmed by 3 bases and V by 4 bases; bases with no gene match: 4. CDR3 length: 14 residues. The CDR3 nucleotides are TGTGCCAGCAGTTCGGGACAGGCCGAAGAGACCCAGTACTTC. Its protein product is CASSSGQAEETQYF.

This clone has just one count. This chain joins TRBV5-6 and TRBJ2-7; 7 bases match TRBD1. In germline, CDR1 is SGHDT, CDR2 YYEEEE. Trimming took 3 bases from V and 3 from J; bases not matched to a gene: 9. The CDR3 runs to 15 residues. The CDR3 nucleotides read TGTGCCAGCAGCTCCGGAATACAGGGGTTCTACGAGCAGTACTTC. It translates to CASSSGIQGFYEQYF.

The V call is TRBV5-4, the J call TRBJ2-1; tentatively, D is TRBD1 or TRBD2 (5 bases each). The V gene lost 4 bases and the J gene lost 11 bases, with 16 bases spanning the gap. The CDR3 consists of 13 residues. Germline V gives CDR1 SGHNT, CDR2 YYREEE (reference sequence). CDR3 residues: CASSPLQGPQQFF. CDR3 bases: TGTGCCAGCAGCCCACTTCAGGGACCGCAGCAGTTCTTC.

Written as DNA, the CDR3 is TGTGCCAGCAGTGAAATTCGTACTTACAAGATTAATCAGCCCCAGCATTTT. It codes for CASSEIRTYKINQPQHF. The chain has TRBV6-1 and TRBJ1-5, with D uncertain. The CDR3 is 17 amino acids. The germline V gene has CDR1 MNHNS and CDR2 SASEGT. V shed 2 bases and J shed 4 bases, with 18 bases lying between them.